This is a list of T cell receptor beta chains from one sample in a study of identical twins. TCRdb fed the 5' RACE reads into MiXCR, producing one record per CDR3 protein. The sample lists roughly 770,000 distinct CDR3 sequences; 15% to 20% were seen once. This sample was shared with a second study, whose subject was T cells expressing NK-cell markers.

Sequencing was done on a sample of PBMCs. Source of these receptors: a woman between 18 and 30 years old in good health. Each CDR3 is given with its conserved first and last residue. A D gene is named only where the DNA matches it firmly. Where a row states a size, it is once, few, many or the class of an expanded clone; other rows omit it.

d_call	v_call	clone_size	j_call	cdr3_nt	cdr3_aa
-	TRBV5-1	few	TRBJ2-7	TGCGCCAGCAGCCGTGGGACCTCGGGGGAGCAGTACTTC	CASSRGTSGEQYF
TRBD1	TRBV10-3	-	TRBJ2-5	TGTGCCATCAGTGAAGCTAAGAGGGGGCTTGGGGAGACCCAGTACTTC	CAISEAKRGLGETQYF
-	TRBV7-2	few	TRBJ1-3	TGTGCCAGCAGCGCCGCCCCTGGAAACACCATATATTTT	CASSAAPGNTIYF
-	TRBV29-1	-	TRBJ2-5	TGCAGCGTTTTCCGAACAACAGGGAGCCCGAGAGAGACCCAGTACTTC	CSVFRTTGSPRETQYF
TRBD2	TRBV5-1	-	TRBJ2-3	TGCGCCAGCAGCTTGGAGATCGCGGGAGGGACAGATACGCAGTATTTT	CASSLEIAGGTDTQYF
-	TRBV12-5	few	TRBJ1-1	TGTGCTAGTGGTTCCAAAGGGGGGGGAGCTTTCTTT	CASGSKGGGAFF
-	TRBV20-1	-	TRBJ2-5	TGCAGTTCTAGGTCCTGGGGCGCGGAGACCCAGTACTTC	CSSRSWGAETQYF
-	TRBV7-2	many	TRBJ1-5	TGTGCCAGCAGCTTACGTTTCGATCAGCCCCAGCATTTT	CASSLRFDQPQHF
-	TRBV6-1	-	TRBJ1-2	TGTGCCAGCAGGGATGGACACCACTATGGCTACACCTTC	CASRDGHHYGYTF
-	TRBV5-1	-	TRBJ2-1	TGCGCCAGCAGCTCCCCGGTGGGAAATGAGCAGTTCTTC	CASSSPVGNEQFF
TRBD2	TRBV20-1	-	TRBJ2-7	TGCAGCGGACTAGCGGGGGGGCAGGAGCAGTACTTC	CSGLAGGQEQYF
-	TRBV21-1	-	TRBJ2-3	TGTGCCAGCAGCACACAAGCGGGGGGTGATACAGATACGCAGTATTTT	CASSTQAGGDTDTQYF
TRBD1	TRBV12-3/TRBV12-4	-	TRBJ1-1	TGTGCCAGCAGTTTACCCTGGGGGACAGGGGAGGAAGCTTTCTTT	CASSLPWGTGEEAFF
-	TRBV9	-	TRBJ2-7	TGTGCCAGCAGCTACCAGCGGCAGGGCTACGAGCAGTACTTC	CASSYQRQGYEQYF
-	TRBV29-1	-	TRBJ2-6	TGCAGCGCCGGGACATCGAGTGGAGGGGCCAACGTCCTGACTTTC	CSAGTSSGGANVLTF
-	TRBV5-1	-	TRBJ1-2	TGCGCCAGCAGCCCCGGGGAAGGGGTCTATGGCTACACCTTC	CASSPGEGVYGYTF
TRBD1	TRBV12-3/TRBV12-4	few	TRBJ2-5	TGTGCCAGCAGTTTGACAGGGGGCGCGGAAGAGACCCAGTACTTC	CASSLTGGAEETQYF
-	TRBV20-1	-	TRBJ2-7	TGCAGTGCTAGACCAACTCCCCACCTTTGGCTGCACGAGCAGTACTTC	CSARPTPHLWLHEQYF
-	TRBV2	few	TRBJ2-3	TGTGCCAGCCGGGGGACGGACCTTTACACAGATACGCAGTATTTT	CASRGTDLYTDTQYF
TRBD2	TRBV12-3/TRBV12-4	few	TRBJ2-2	TGTGCCAGCAGACCGGGGGGTGGCACCGGGGAGCTGTTTTTT	CASRPGGGTGELFF
-	TRBV9	many	TRBJ1-6	TGTGCCAGCAGCGTAGACGTAAGGTCACCCCTCCACTTT	CASSVDVRSPLHF
-	TRBV20-1	-	TRBJ1-2	TGCAGTGTAAGGGACCGAAACTATGGCTACACCTTC	CSVRDRNYGYTF
TRBD1	TRBV5-1	few	TRBJ2-5	TGCGCCAGCAGCTTGGAGGGCAGGGGGCAGACCCAGTACTTC	CASSLEGRGQTQYF
TRBD2	TRBV12-3/TRBV12-4	many	TRBJ2-5	TGTGCCAGCAGTTTCTGGACTAGCGGGAGGAGTAAGACCCAGTACTTC	CASSFWTSGRSKTQYF
-	TRBV7-9	-	TRBJ2-7	TGTGCCAGCAGCTTAGATACCGCCCCCGAGCAGTACTTC	CASSLDTAPEQYF
-	TRBV20-1	-	TRBJ2-5	TGCAGTGCTTTCAGACTATCAGATGAGACCCAGTACTTC	CSAFRLSDETQYF
TRBD2	TRBV9	-	TRBJ2-1	TGTGCCAGCAGCGTAGCTACGACTAGCTCGCTGCAGTTCTTC	CASSVATTSSLQFF
-	TRBV12-3/TRBV12-4	-	TRBJ1-2	TGTGCCAGCAGTTCGCAGATTAACTATGGCTACACCTTC	CASSSQINYGYTF
-	TRBV5-1	few	TRBJ1-4	TGCGCCAGCAGACCGAGTACGGGAGCCCACGTGGAAAAACTGTTTTTT	CASRPSTGAHVEKLFF
TRBD2	TRBV20-1	few	TRBJ2-1	TGCAGTGCTAGGGGGCTAGCGGGGGAGATCAATGAGCAGTTCTTC	CSARGLAGEINEQFF
TRBD2	TRBV20-1	few	TRBJ2-1	TGCAGTGCGGGCACTAGCGGGGCCATGAATGAGCAGTTCTTC	CSAGTSGAMNEQFF
-	TRBV4-3	few	TRBJ2-2	TGCGCCAGCAGCCAAGGAGCCCAGAACACCGGGGAGCTGTTTTTT	CASSQGAQNTGELFF
-	TRBV5-6	-	TRBJ2-7	TGTGCCAGCACCTCGTGGCAGGGAGCGTGGTACGAGCAGTACTTC	CASTSWQGAWYEQYF
TRBD2	TRBV15	-	TRBJ2-3	TGTGCCACCAGCAGAGTGACTAGCGGGAGGGCCAGGGCTGAGACAGATACGCAGTATTTT	CATSRVTSGRARAETDTQYF
TRBD1	TRBV7-2	few	TRBJ2-5	TGTGCCAGCAGCTTCGACAGGGGAGAGGAGACCCAGTACTTC	CASSFDRGEETQYF
-	TRBV3-1	-	TRBJ1-2	TGTGCCAGCAGCCAACTACAGGGCTATGGCTACACCTTC	CASSQLQGYGYTF
-	TRBV9	-	TRBJ1-1	TGTGCCAGCAGCCCCATCGGAGGGGGGAACACTGAAGCTTTCTTT	CASSPIGGGNTEAFF
TRBD1	TRBV20-1	few	TRBJ1-6	TGCAGTGCTAGAGGTTTGACAGGGGATAATTCACCCCTCCACTTT	CSARGLTGDNSPLHF
-	TRBV2	few	TRBJ1-5	TGTGCCAGCAGAGCTTATTTGAGGAGCAATCAGCCCCAGCATTTT	CASRAYLRSNQPQHF
-	TRBV5-1	many	TRBJ2-1	TGCGCCAGCAGCTTGGGACCTAATGAGCAGTTCTTC	CASSLGPNEQFF
TRBD1	TRBV20-1	-	TRBJ2-7	TGCAGTGCTCACTCCGGGACAGGCTCTAGCGAGCAGTACTTC	CSAHSGTGSSEQYF
TRBD2	TRBV20-1	-	TRBJ2-1	TGCAGTGCAATAGCGGGAGCAAGGTACAATGAGCAGTCCTTC	CSAIAGARYNEQSF
-	TRBV7-9	few	TRBJ1-1	TGTGCCAGCAGCTTATCGGCGGGGGGGTACACTGAAGCTTTCTTT	CASSLSAGGYTEAFF
-	TRBV6-2/TRBV6-3	few	TRBJ2-1	TGTGCCAGCAGTTATAGGTGGGCAAGGGAGCAGTTCTTC	CASSYRWAREQFF
-	TRBV4-3	few	TRBJ2-7	TGCGCCAGCAGCCAAGAACGACTTCGCTCCTACGAGCAGTACTTC	CASSQERLRSYEQYF
-	TRBV29-1	-	TRBJ2-1	TGCAGCGTTGAACCTGGGACCAAAACTTACAATGAGCAGTTCTTC	CSVEPGTKTYNEQFF
-	TRBV20-1	-	TRBJ2-5	TGCAGTGCGCGAGGGGGGGGATGGGTGACCCAGTACTTC	CSARGGGWVTQYF
-	TRBV11-2	once	TRBJ2-6	TGTGCCAGCAGGGTTGTGGACGCGGTCTCTGGGGCCAACGTCCTGACTTTC	CASRVVDAVSGANVLTF
TRBD1	TRBV12-3/TRBV12-4	few	TRBJ1-2	TGTGCCAGCACGTCGGCCGGGACAGGGAATGGCTACACCTTC	CASTSAGTGNGYTF
TRBD2	TRBV12-3/TRBV12-4	many	TRBJ2-1	TGTGCCAGCAGCTTGTCCCGGGAGCGGGAAGGAAATGAGCAGTTCTTC	CASSLSREREGNEQFF
-	TRBV7-9	few	TRBJ2-2	TGTGCCAGCAGCTTCGACGTGGGGGGCGCCGGGGAGCTGTTTTTT	CASSFDVGGAGELFF
-	TRBV27	-	TRBJ1-1	TGTGCCAGCAGTTTATCGATCGGACGGTCTGAAGCTTTCTTT	CASSLSIGRSEAFF
-	TRBV30	-	TRBJ2-1	TGTGCCTGGAGTAGGTTGTACAATGAGCAGTTCTTC	CAWSRLYNEQFF
TRBD1	TRBV20-1	many	TRBJ1-1	TGCAGTGCTAGAGATCGAAGGACAGGAAACACTGAAGCTTTCTTT	CSARDRRTGNTEAFF